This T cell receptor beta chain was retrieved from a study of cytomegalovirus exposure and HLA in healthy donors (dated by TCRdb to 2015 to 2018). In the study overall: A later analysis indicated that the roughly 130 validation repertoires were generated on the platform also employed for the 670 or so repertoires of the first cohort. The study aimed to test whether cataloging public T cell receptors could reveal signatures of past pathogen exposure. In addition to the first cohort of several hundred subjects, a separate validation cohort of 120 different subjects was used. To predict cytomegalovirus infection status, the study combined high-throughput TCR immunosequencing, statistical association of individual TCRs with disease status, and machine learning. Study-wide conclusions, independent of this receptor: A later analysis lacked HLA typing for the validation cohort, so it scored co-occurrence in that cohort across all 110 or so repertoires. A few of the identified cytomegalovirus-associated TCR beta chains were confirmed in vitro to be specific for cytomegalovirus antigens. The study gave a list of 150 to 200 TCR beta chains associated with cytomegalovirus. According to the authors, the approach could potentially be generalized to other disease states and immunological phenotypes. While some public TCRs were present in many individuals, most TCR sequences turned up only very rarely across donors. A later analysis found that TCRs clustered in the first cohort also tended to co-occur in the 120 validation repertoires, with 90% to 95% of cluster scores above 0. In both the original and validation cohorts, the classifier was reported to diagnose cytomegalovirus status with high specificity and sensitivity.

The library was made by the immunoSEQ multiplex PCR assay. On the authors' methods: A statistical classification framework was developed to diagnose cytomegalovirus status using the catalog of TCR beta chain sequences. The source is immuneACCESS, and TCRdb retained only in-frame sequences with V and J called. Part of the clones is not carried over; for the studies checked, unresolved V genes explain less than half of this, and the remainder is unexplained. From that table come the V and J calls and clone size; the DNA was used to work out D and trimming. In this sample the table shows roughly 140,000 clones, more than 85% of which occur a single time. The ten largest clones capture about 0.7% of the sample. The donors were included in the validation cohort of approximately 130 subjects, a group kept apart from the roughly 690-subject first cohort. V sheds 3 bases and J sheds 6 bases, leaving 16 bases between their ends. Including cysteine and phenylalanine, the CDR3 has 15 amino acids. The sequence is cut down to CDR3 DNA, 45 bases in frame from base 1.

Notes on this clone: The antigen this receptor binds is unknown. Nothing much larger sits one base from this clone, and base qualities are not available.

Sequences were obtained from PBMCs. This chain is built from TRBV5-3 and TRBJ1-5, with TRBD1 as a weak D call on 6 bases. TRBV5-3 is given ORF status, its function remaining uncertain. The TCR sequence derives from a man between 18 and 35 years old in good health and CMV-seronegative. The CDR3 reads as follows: CARSWQGMDSQPQHF. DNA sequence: TGTGCCAGAAGCTGGCAGGGTATGGACAGTCAGCCCCAGCATTTT.